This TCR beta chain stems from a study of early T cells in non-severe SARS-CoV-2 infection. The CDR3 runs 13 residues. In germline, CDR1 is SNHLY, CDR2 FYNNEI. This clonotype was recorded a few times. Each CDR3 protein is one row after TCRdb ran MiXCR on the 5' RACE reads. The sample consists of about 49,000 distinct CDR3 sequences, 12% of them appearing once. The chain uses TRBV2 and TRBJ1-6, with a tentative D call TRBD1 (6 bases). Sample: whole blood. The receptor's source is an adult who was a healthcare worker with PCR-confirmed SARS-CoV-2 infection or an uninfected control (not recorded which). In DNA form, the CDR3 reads TGTGTTACAGCGCAGGGGTTCGGGTCACCCCTCCACTTT. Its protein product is CVTAQGFGSPLHF. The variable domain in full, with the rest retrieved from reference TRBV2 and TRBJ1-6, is EPEVTQTPSHQVTQMGQEVILRCVPISNHLYFYWYRQILGQKVEFLVSFYNNEISEKSEIFDDQFSVERPDGSNFTLKIRSTKLEDSAMYFCVTAQGFGSPLHFGNGTRLTVT.